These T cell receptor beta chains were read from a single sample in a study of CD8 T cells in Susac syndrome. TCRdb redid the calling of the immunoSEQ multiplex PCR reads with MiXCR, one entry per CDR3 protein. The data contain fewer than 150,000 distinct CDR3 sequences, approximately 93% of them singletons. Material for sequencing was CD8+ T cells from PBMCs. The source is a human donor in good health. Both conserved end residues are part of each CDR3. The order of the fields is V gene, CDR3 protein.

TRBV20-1,CSARGLREGRPDTQYF
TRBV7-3,CASSFGGADEQFF
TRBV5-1,CASSLASLTYEQYF
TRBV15,CATEREGFNEQFF
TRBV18,CASSRPTSGPTDEQFF
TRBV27,CASSFHGQGRADTQYF
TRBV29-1,CSVEAGTSGSNEQFF
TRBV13,CASSVSGKRNEQFF
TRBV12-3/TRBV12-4,CASSPMRGDQPQHF
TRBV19,CASSIVKHNEQFF
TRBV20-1,CSARELRGETQYF
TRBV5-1,CASSFGGTNEQYF
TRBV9,CASSVGGKPLDEQYF
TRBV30,CAWMGQYYTDTQYF
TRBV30,CAWSSPWGEAFF
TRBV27,CASSITSFRSYEQYF
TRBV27,CASSRGRAGANVLTF
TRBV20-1,CSASGTRNTGELFF
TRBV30,CAWNPGQGPIEQYF
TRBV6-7,CASSPRQDRGPQHF
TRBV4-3,CASSQVSGTYEQYF
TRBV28,CASRRLAGHTDTQYF
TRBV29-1,CSVVGQSSNEKLFF
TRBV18,CASSPEQETQYF
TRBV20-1,CSARTSASSYEQYF
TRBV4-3,CASSQDRRQGFYGYTF
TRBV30,CAWSEGTSGRAAQFF
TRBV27,CASSIQGNQPQHF
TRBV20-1,CSAKYRANYEQYF
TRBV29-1,CSAETGVPYEQYF
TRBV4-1,CASSQFTENYGYTF
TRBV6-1,CASSPGDRYEQYF
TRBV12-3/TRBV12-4,CASSNLDRGLDQPQHF
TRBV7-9,CASSPLAGGSYNEQFF
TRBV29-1,CSVLGGTYNEQFF
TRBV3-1,CASSPDSANTGELFF
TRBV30,CAWRPKGRTEAFF
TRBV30,CAWSVGGALVQPQHF
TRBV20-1,CSARAAVSSYNEQFF
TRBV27,CASSQPRDRSTQYF